What follows are 22 T cell receptor beta chains derived from one specimen sequenced in a study of OX40 agonist ivuxolimab in advanced cancers. Libraries were prepared by immunoSEQ multiplex PCR; TCRdb keeps only in-frame clonotypes and omits some of them. Of roughly 51,000 clones listed, 88% were seen once; the top ten hold around 10%. The sequencing here drew on CD4+ or CD8+ T cells sorted from blood, taken in a trial of the OX40 agonist ivuxolimab. The receptors shown here come from an adult with an advanced solid tumor such as melanoma, head and neck, liver or kidney cancer.

The V gene is TRBV7-8, the J gene TRBJ2-1; 10 nucleotides align to TRBD1. This CDR3 spans 17 amino acids. Looked up from germline, CDR1 is SGHVS and CDR2 is FQNEAQ. V gave up 5 bases and J gave up 10 bases; unmatched junction bases: 17. The CDR3 loop is CASSLPWGTGATLEQFF. The CDR3 nucleotides read TGTGCCAGCAGCCTACCCTGGGGGACAGGGGCCACACTAGAGCAGTTCTTC.

V usage is TRBV14 and J usage is TRBJ2-1; D is unclear. There are 15 residues in the CDR3. Germline assignment: CDR1 SGHDN and CDR2 FVKESK. V gave up 0 bases and J gave up 3 bases, with 9 bases separating them. The chain's CDR3 is CASSQDRANYNEQFF. The CDR3 bases are TGTGCCAGCAGCCAAGATAGGGCTAACTACAATGAGCAGTTCTTC.

This chain uses TRBV6-6 with TRBJ1-1; 10 nucleotides align to TRBD1. There are 15 residues in the CDR3. Per germline, CDR1 MNHNY and CDR2 SVGAGI (reference sequence). V gave up 6 bases and J gave up 5 bases; unmatched junction bases: 9. CDR3 bases: TGTGCCAGCAGGCGACTCGGACAGGGGGAAACTGAAGCTTTCTTT. Amino acid sequence: CASRRLGQGETEAFF.

This clone was picked up one time. The germline gene is not matched at one end of the junction; a read error may be the cause. This chain joins TRBV7-9 and TRBJ1-3; D uncertain. The CDR3 consists of 15 residues. Germline V CDR1 and CDR2: SEHNR, FQNEAQ (reference sequence). The CDR3 spells CANSRSVSSGNTIYF. CDR3 bases: TGTGCCAACAGCAGATCGGTGAGCTCTGGAAACACCATATATTTT.

The chain has TRBV27 and TRBJ2-7, with D tentatively TRBD2 (6 bases). Germline values: CDR1 MNHEY, CDR2 SMNVEV (reference sequence). V was clipped by 0 bases and J by 3 bases, with 9 bases between them. The CDR3 length is 14 residues. The CDR3 is CASSLSGGLYEQYF. CDR3 sequence (DNA): TGTGCCAGCAGTTTATCCGGGGGTCTCTACGAGCAGTACTTC.

The chain recombines TRBV7-2 with TRBJ2-6; 9 bases are a match to TRBD2. Germline V gene lookup returns CDR1 SGHTA and CDR2 FQGNSA. Trimming took 5 bases from V and 0 from J; bases not matched to a gene: 11. CDR3 length: 19 amino acids. CDR3 nucleotide sequence: TGTGCCAGCAGCGATTTTATAGCGGGGGAATACTCTGGGGCCAACGTCCTGACTTTC. It specifies CASSDFIAGEYSGANVLTF.

The chain uses TRBV28 and TRBJ2-5; 10 bases are shared with TRBD1. The J segment lost 4 bases and the V segment lost 6 bases, leaving 11 bases of the junction unmatched. CDR3 length: 16 amino acids. Germline CDR1 and CDR2: MDHEN and SYDVKM. The CDR3 DNA follows: TGTGCCAGCAGGGACCCGGGACAGGGGTTAGGAGAGACCCAGTACTTC. This sequence encodes CASRDPGQGLGETQYF.

The chain has TRBV9 and TRBJ2-6; D gene uncertain. The CDR3 runs 15 residues. The V and J ends lost 0 bases and 0 bases respectively, with 4 bases between them. CDR1 is SGDLS and CDR2 is YYNGEE in the germline V gene. The CDR3 nucleotides read TGTGCCAGCAGCGTAGGTTCCTCTGGGGCCAACGTCCTGACTTTC. This translates into CASSVGSSGANVLTF.

The J gene is TRBJ2-3, the V gene TRBV9; TRBD2 agrees at 12 bases. CDR3 size: 18 residues. V lost 4 bases to trimming and J lost 0 bases; unmatched junction nucleotides: 9. CDR1 is SGDLS and CDR2 is YYNGEE in the germline V gene. This CDR3 is CASSPGLAGRSSTDTQYF. The CDR3 region has the DNA TGTGCCAGCAGCCCCGGACTAGCGGGGAGGTCTAGCACAGATACGCAGTATTTT.

V is TRBV6-5 and J is TRBJ2-1; 10 positions match TRBD2. CDR3 size: 15 residues. The germline V gene encodes CDR1 MNHEY and CDR2 SVGAGI. Germline trimming cut 6 bases from V and 4 bases from J; bases unmatched to any gene: 6. The CDR3 sequence is CASSATSGNYNEQFF. CDR3 DNA sequence: TGTGCCAGCAGCGCCACTAGCGGGAATTACAATGAGCAGTTCTTC.

The chain links TRBV21-1 to TRBJ2-1; the D call in the table, TRBD2, was not verified against the DNA. TRBV21-1 is deemed a pseudogene. CDR3 length: 16 amino acids. In nucleotides, the CDR3 is TGTGCCAGCAGCCACCGACTAGCGGGGAACAAGTGTGAGCAGTTCTTC. This translates into CASSHRLAGNKCEQFF.

The chain carries TRBV7-9 and TRBJ2-7; D tentatively reads TRBD1 or TRBD2 (5 bases each). This CDR3 spans 13 amino acids. Trimming left V 5 bases short and J 4 bases short, with 12 bases between. Germline V gene lookup returns CDR1 SEHNR and CDR2 FQNEAQ (reference sequence). CDR3 in amino acids: CASSPSGRYEQYF. DNA for the CDR3: TGTGCCAGCAGCCCCTCGGGGCGGTACGAGCAGTACTTC.

The J gene is TRBJ1-3, the V gene TRBV5-1; D not certain. Trimming took off 3 bases at V and 0 bases at J, with 13 bases between the two ends. Germline V gene sequence: CDR1 SGHRS, CDR2 YFSETQ. This CDR3 comprises 16 residues. The CDR3 DNA reads as TGCGCCAGCAGCTCCGATCCCATCGGCTCTGGAAACACCATATATTTT. Residues: CASSSDPIGSGNTIYF.

The sample holds one count of this clone. The chain couples TRBV30 to TRBJ1-1; D perhaps matches TRBD1 (5 bases). Germline V gene sequence: CDR1 GTSNPN, CDR2 SVGIG (reference sequence). The V end was cut by 4 bases, the J end by 6 bases, with 18 bases between. The CDR3 runs 14 residues. CDR3 in DNA: TGTGCCTGGACTGAGATCGGGGCGCTCCCTGAAGCTTTCTTT. Its translation is CAWTEIGALPEAFF.

The chain recombines TRBV6-1 with TRBJ2-7; weak D call: TRBD2 (6 bases). The CDR3 has 15 residues. Germline values: CDR1 MNHNS, CDR2 SASEGT. V shed 2 bases and J shed 0 bases, with 11 bases lying between them. The CDR3 sequence is CASSETQRVSYEQYF. In DNA, the CDR3 is TGTGCCAGCAGTGAAACACAGCGGGTCTCCTACGAGCAGTACTTC.

V and J are TRBV7-9 and TRBJ2-2; 9 bases are shared with TRBD2. The CDR3 runs 17 residues. V lost 5 bases, J lost 3 bases, and 10 bases stayed unmatched. CDR1 is SEHNR and CDR2 is FQNEAQ in the germline V gene (reference sequence). CDR3: CASSPPGGGAYTGELFF. CDR3 sequence (DNA): TGTGCCAGCAGCCCGCCAGGCGGGGGGGCGTACACCGGGGAGCTGTTTTTT.

This clone was observed once. J is TRBJ1-2 and V is TRBV5-5; D remains unclear. CDR1 and CDR2 (germline): SGHKS, YYEKEE (reference sequence). Trimming took off 0 bases at V and 2 bases at J, with 8 bases between the two ends. The CDR3 loop spans 14 amino acids. CDR3 loop: CASSLGFENYGYTF. The CDR3 DNA follows: TGTGCCAGCAGCTTGGGGTTCGAAAACTATGGCTACACCTTC.

V usage is TRBV7-9 and J usage is TRBJ1-6; D is possibly TRBD1 (5 bases). V lost 1 base to trimming and J lost 6 bases, with 13 bases between them. Germline lookup yields CDR1 SEHNR and CDR2 FQNEAQ (reference sequence). This CDR3 comprises 16 residues. CDR3 region: CASSLGGSGPNSPLHF. The CDR3, as DNA: TGTGCCAGCAGCTTAGGAGGTTCGGGGCCTAATTCACCCCTCCACTTT.

V usage is TRBV6-6 and J usage is TRBJ1-5; D ambiguous. The germline V gene encodes CDR1 MNHNY and CDR2 SVGAGI (reference sequence). This CDR3 is built from 15 residues. V was trimmed by 2 bases and J by 1 base, leaving 9 bases between them. CDR3: CASSYNDVSNQPQHF. The CDR3 DNA follows: TGTGCCAGCAGTTACAACGACGTCAGCAATCAGCCCCAGCATTTT.

The CDR3 spells CASSLGQVGSEQYF. CDR3 sequence (DNA): TGTGCCAGCAGCTTAGGACAGGTCGGTAGCGAGCAGTACTTC. V and J are TRBV13 and TRBJ2-7, with D perhaps TRBD1 (5 bases). The CDR3 runs to 14 residues. V was cut by 0 bases and J by 6 bases, with 12 bases left in between. Germline CDR1 and CDR2: PRHDT and FYEKMQ (reference sequence).

This chain connects TRBV6-6 to TRBJ2-5, with D hard to call. The CDR3 runs 13 residues. The germline gives CDR1 MNHNY, CDR2 SVGAGI (reference sequence). Between the trimmed V and J ends, which lost 0 bases and 0 bases, there was a span of 2 bases. CDR3 residues: CASSYSDQETQYF. CDR3 coding DNA: TGTGCCAGCAGTTACTCCGACCAAGAGACCCAGTACTTC.

This clone was observed once. V is TRBV5-6 and J is TRBJ1-3; D is unresolved. CDR1 and CDR2 (germline): SGHDT, YYEEEE. V was clipped by 0 bases and J by 0 bases, with 4 bases between them. The CDR3 loop spans 14 amino acids. The CDR3 nucleotides read TGTGCCAGCAGCTTGGGGTCCTCTGGAAACACCATATATTTT. The encoded protein is CASSLGSSGNTIYF.